The clone carrying this T cell receptor (beta chain) was seen many times. Antigen specificity is unknown. The data are from a study of T cells after yellow fever vaccination. General study points: Clonotypes found in both CD4 and CD8 compartments made up a small share. Re-detected after boosting: most primary clones, more than 95% of CD4 and less than 90% of CD8. Compared with primary, the secondary response was weaker and peaked at day 5, not 15.

As TCR cDNA was made by 5'RACE template switching, a universal primer site and UMIs were added. TCRdb reprocessed the 5' RACE reads with MiXCR, giving one entry per CDR3 protein. This table holds over 150,000 distinct CDR3 sequences, 6.2% found once. Looked up from germline, CDR1 is SGHKS and CDR2 is YYEKEE (reference sequence). This CDR3 is built from 16 residues. J gave up 6 bases and V 1 base, and 7 bases lay outside the gene matches. The sequence was obtained from a man younger than 30 who received the YFV17D yellow fever vaccine. Material: CD4+ T cells sorted from PBMCs, obtained on the day of the first yellow fever vaccination. V gene TRBV5-5 combines with J gene TRBJ1-5; 10 nucleotides match TRBD1. In DNA, the CDR3 is TGTGCCAGCAGCTTGTTAGGGACAGGGGTGGGTCAGCCCCAGCATTTT. Translation gives CASSLLGTGVGQPQHF.